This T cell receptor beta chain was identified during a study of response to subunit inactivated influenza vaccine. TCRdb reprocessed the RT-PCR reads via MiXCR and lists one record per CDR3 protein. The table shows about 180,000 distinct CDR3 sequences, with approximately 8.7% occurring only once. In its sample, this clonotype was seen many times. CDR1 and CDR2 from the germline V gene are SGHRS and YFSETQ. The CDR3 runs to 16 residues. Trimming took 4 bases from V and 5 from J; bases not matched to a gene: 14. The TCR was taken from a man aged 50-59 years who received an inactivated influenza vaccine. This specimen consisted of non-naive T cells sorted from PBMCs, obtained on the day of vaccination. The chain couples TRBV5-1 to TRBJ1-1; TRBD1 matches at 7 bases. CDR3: CASSVDRVSLGTEAFF. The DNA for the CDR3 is TGCGCCAGCAGCGTTGACAGGGTATCCCTGGGGACTGAAGCTTTCTTT.